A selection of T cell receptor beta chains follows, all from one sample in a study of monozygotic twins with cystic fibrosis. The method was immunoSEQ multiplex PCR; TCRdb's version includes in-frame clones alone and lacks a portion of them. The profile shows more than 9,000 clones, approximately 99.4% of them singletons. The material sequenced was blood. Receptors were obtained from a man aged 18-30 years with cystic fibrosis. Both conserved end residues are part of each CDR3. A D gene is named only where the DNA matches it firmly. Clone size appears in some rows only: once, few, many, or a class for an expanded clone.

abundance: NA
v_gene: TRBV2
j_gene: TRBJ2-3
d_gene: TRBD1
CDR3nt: TGTGCCAGCAGTACACAGGGGGGAAACACAGATACGCAGTATTTT
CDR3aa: CASSTQGGNTDTQYF

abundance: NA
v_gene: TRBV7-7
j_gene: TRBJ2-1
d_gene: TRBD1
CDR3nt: TGTGCTAGCAGCTCGGGACAGGGGGCTTCCTACAATGAGCAGTTCTTC
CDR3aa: CASSSGQGASYNEQFF

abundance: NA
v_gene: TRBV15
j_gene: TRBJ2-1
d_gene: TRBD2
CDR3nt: TGTGCCACCAGCTCTTCCCTAAGGGACTACTCCTACAATGAGCAGTTCTTC
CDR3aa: CATSSSLRDYSYNEQFF

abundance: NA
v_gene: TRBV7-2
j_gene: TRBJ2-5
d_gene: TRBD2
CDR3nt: TGTGCCAGCAGCCACGCCCTGCCAGCGGGGGGGCAAGAGACCCAGTACTTC
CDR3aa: CASSHALPAGGQETQYF

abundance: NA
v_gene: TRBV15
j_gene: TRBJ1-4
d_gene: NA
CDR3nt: TGTGCCACCAGCAGAGATCGGGCGGGGCTGCCTAATGAAAAACTGTTTTTT
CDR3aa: CATSRDRAGLPNEKLFF

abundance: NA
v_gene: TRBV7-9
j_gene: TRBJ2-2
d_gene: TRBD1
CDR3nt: TGTGCCAGCAGCTTATCGCCGGGACAGGGAAACACCGGGGAGCTGTTTTTT
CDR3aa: CASSLSPGQGNTGELFF

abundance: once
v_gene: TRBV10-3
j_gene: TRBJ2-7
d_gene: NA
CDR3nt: TGTGCCATCAGTGATCCGGACGAGCAGTACTTC
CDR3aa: CAISDPDEQYF

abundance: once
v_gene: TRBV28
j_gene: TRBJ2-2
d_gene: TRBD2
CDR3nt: TGTGCCAGCCGTAGCGGGGGATCTAACACCGGGGAGCTGTTTTTT
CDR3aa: CASRSGGSNTGELFF

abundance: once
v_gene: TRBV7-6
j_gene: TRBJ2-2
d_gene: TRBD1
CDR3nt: TGTGCCAGCAGCTTCGGGACAGTGAACACCGGGGAGCTGTTTTTT
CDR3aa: CASSFGTVNTGELFF

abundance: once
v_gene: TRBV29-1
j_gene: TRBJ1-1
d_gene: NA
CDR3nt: TGCAGCGCTTGGGGACGGACGAACACTGAAGCTTTCTTT
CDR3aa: CSAWGRTNTEAFF

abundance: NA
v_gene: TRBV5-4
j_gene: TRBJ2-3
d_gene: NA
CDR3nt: TGTGCCAGCAGCTTGGAGGGCGCGGGCGCAGATACGCAGTATTTT
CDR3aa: CASSLEGAGADTQYF